This TCR beta chain was recorded in a study of blood T cells in healthy people across ages. Study-level results: Among long-lived donors, naive CD4+ cells were more numerous and diversity higher than in aged donors.

Alongside a J-beta primer mix, a sample-barcoded 5' primer served in a second PCR lasting about 7 to 12 cycles. TCRdb re-called the 5' RACE reads through MiXCR, storing one row per CDR3 protein. Here the sample spans approximately 820,000 distinct CDR3 sequences, around 42% being singletons. In regard to this clonotype: Its antigen is undetermined.

The CDR3 runs 15 residues. CDR1 is SEHNR, CDR2 FQNEAQ, per germline (reference sequence). The V end was cut by 4 bases, the J end by 2 bases, with 12 bases between. The receptor was isolated from a man aged 55-75 years in good health. This chain connects TRBV7-9 to TRBJ1-5, with D possibly matching TRBD1 (6 bases). The source material was blood. CDR3 DNA sequence: TGTGCCAGCAGCTCAGACAGGTTTGGCAATCAGCCCCAGCATTTT. Amino acids: CASSSDRFGNQPQHF.